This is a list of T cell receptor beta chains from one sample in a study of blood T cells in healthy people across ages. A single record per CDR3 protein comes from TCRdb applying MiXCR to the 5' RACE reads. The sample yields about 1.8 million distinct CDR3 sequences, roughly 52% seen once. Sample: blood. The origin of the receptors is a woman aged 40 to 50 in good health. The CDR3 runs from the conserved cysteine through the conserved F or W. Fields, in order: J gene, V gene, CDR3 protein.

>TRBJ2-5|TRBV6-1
CASSDRALNEQYF
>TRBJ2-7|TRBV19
CASTSEKGISSYEQYF
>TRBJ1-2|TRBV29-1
CSVEGQTFNYGYTF
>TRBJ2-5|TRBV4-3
CASSQDLRAGGKETQYF
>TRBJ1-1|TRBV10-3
CAIRGDRGRYTEAFF
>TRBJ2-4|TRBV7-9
CASSWGTGGENIQYF
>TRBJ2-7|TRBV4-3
CAGSQDLSGVREQYF
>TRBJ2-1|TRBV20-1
CSARRAGYDEQFF
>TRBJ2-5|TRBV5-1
CASSLDRAEETQYF
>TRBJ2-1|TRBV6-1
CATRKDLGGRIYNEQFF
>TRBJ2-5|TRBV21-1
CASSRTSLRETQYF
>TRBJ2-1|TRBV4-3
CASSQALPNNEQFF
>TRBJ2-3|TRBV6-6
CASAIAGVNTDTQYF
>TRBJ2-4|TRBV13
CASSPEGLRDKNIQYF
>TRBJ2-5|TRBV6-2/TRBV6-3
CASRTTSNQETQYF
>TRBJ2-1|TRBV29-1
CSVDQRGADLLYNEQFF
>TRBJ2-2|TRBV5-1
CASSLGDSNTGELFF
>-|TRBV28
CASRQTSGYEQYF
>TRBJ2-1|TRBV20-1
CSARDPRRVDEGKQFF
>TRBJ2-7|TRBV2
CASSSTGVASYEQYF
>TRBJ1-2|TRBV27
CASSRFTGQAAGGYTF
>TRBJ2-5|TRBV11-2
CASSPRLAGGFGEQYF
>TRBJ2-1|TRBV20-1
CSASGDGGRQFF
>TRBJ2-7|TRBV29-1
CSVDRQGAGEQYF
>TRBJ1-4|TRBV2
CASSDSSYNEKLFF
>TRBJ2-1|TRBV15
CATSRDRGVVFF
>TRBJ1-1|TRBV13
CASSLADRGQAFF
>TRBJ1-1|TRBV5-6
CASSRGYTEAFF
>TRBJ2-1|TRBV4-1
CASSQDNRKRNEQFF
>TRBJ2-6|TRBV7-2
CASSFPGQGPGSGANVLTF
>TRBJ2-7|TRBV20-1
CSADRTFSYEQYF
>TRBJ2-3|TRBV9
CASGVGAGGTDTQYF
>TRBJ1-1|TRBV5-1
CASTLEDGLNTEAFF
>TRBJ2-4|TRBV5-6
CASSRWDRSQNIQYF
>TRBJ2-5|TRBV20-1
CSARQGYQETQYF
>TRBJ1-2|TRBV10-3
CAISGIGGTGYTF
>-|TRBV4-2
CASSQAVQGTAYEQYF
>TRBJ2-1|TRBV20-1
CSASGTASYHNEQFF
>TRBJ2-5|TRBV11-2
CASSLKYPNQETQYF
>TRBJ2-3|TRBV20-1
CSAREPGTGVPDTQYF
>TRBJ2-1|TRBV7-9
CASSATREETQFF
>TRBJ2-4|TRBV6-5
CATIGGGGGVQYF
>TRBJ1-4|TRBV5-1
CASSLVEATNEKLFF
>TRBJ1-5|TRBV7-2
CASSGESGQPQHF
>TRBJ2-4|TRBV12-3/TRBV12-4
CASSMGQGSLEQYF
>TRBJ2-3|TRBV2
CASRRRTGDTDTQYF
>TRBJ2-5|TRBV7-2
CASSLASVGGKQETQYF
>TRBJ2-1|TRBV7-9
CASSVLTGLEQFF
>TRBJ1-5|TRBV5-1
CASSLAAGSYSNQPRHF
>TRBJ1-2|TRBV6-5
CASSYFAVGETNYGYTF
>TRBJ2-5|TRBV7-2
CASSLVVLAGGPQETQYF
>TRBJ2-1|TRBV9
CASSSSGDPGNEQFF
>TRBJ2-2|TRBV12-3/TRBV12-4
CASSYRGNTGELFF
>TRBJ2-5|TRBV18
CASSPGRRVLQETQYF
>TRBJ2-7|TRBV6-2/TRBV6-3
CASSSRRTYEQYF
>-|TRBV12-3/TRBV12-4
CASSFRVGGSQETQYF
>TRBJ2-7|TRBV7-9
CASSSTGGAGYEQYF